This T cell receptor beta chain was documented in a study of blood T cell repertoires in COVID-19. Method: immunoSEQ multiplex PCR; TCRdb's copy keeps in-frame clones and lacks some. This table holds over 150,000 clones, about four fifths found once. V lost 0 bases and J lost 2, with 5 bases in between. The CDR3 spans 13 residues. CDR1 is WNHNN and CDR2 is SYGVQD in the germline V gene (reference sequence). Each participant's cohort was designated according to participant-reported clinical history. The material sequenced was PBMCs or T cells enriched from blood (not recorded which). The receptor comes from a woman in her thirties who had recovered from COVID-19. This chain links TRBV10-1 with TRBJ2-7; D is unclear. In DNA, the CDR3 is TGCGCCAGCAGTGAGTCGAGAGCCTACGAGCAGTACTTC. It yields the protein CASSESRAYEQYF.